Presented here are 29 T cell receptor beta chains from one specimen sequenced in a study of cytomegalovirus exposure and HLA in healthy donors. A multiplex PCR was run with 60 Vbeta primers and 13 Jbeta primers. Using immunoSEQ multiplex PCR, the repertoire was profiled, and TCRdb retains in-frame clones only, with some absent. The table records about 170,000 clones, roughly 84% of them present only once. The specimen was PBMCs. The receptors come from a male donor in good health and CMV-seronegative.

The gene calls are TRBV9 and TRBJ2-3; 9 nucleotides line up with TRBD1. Germline V gene data show CDR1 as SGDLS and CDR2 as YYNGEE. Losses at the gene ends were 4 bases for V and 3 bases for J; bases not matched to a gene: 9. CDR3 length equals 16 residues. DNA of the CDR3: TGTGCCAGCAGCCCCTACGGGGGACAGGGTACAGATACGCAGTATTTT. It codes for CASSPYGGQGTDTQYF.

This sequence joins TRBV5-4 and TRBJ2-6; weak D call: TRBD1 (5 bases). V was trimmed by 2 bases and J by 9 bases, leaving 9 bases between them. The CDR3 is 13 residues long. Germline CDR1 is SGHNT and CDR2 is YYREEE (reference sequence). The CDR3 nucleotides are TGTGCCAGCAGCTTACAGGCTGGCAACGTCCTGACTTTC. Encoded protein: CASSLQAGNVLTF. Looking up the rest from reference TRBV5-4 and TRBJ2-6 gives the full variable domain: ETGVTQSPTHLIKTRGQQVTLRCSSQSGHNTVSWYQQALGQGPQFIFQYYREEENGRGNFPPRFSGLQFPNYSSELNVNALELDDSALYLCASSLQAGNVLTFGAGSRLTVL.

The chain combines TRBV2 with TRBJ2-1; D is uncertain. The CDR3 is 14 amino acids. V lost 7 bases to trimming and J lost 0 bases, with 10 bases between them. Germline V gene sequence: CDR1 SNHLY, CDR2 FYNNEI. CDR3 amino acids: CASNQRSSYNEQFF. Written as DNA, the CDR3 is TGTGCCAGCAACCAGAGGAGCTCCTACAATGAGCAGTTCTTC.

The chain joins TRBV30 to TRBJ1-3; no clear D. The CDR3 has 13 amino acids. Germline-derived CDR1 and CDR2 are GTSNPN and SVGIG (reference sequence). V was clipped by 4 bases and J by 2 bases, with 9 bases between them. DNA of the CDR3: TGTGCCTGGACCGAACACCCTGGAAACACCATATATTTT. Encoded protein: CAWTEHPGNTIYF.

The genes are TRBV6-5 and TRBJ2-1; 13 nucleotides agree with TRBD2. Trimming removed 6 bases from V and 8 bases from J; junction bases left unmatched: 7. This CDR3 comprises 15 residues. Germline assignment: CDR1 MNHEY and CDR2 SVGAGI. CDR3: CASRKTSGRAYEQFF. The CDR3 coding sequence is TGTGCCAGCAGAAAAACTAGCGGGAGGGCCTATGAGCAGTTCTTC.

This chain connects TRBV6-1 to TRBJ2-7; weak D call: TRBD2 (5 bases). Germline V CDR1 and CDR2: MNHNS, SASEGT. There are 15 residues in the CDR3. V lost 10 bases to trimming and J lost 1 base, with 20 bases between them. The CDR3 spells CATATSGFRSYEQYF. CDR3 DNA sequence: TGTGCCACCGCTACTTCGGGGTTTAGGTCCTACGAGCAGTACTTC.

This clone was found once. The chain uses TRBV5-1 and TRBJ2-3, with D perhaps matching TRBD1 (6 bases). Between the trimmed V and J ends, which lost 4 bases and 6 bases, there was a span of 24 bases. Germline CDR1 is SGHRS and CDR2 is YFSETQ. This CDR3 contains 17 residues. The CDR3 DNA reads as TGCGCCAGCAGCCCCGGTTTTCTGGCAGGGGCCTCGGATACGCAGTATTTT. The encoded protein is CASSPGFLAGASDTQYF.

This chain links TRBV5-4 with TRBJ1-2, with TRBD1 as a possible D gene (5 bases). The V and J ends lost 8 bases and 6 bases respectively, with 17 bases between them. This CDR3 spans 13 amino acids. The germline V gene encodes CDR1 SGHNT and CDR2 YYREEE (reference sequence). The CDR3 sequence is CASHGDSVDGYTF. DNA for the CDR3: TGTGCCAGTCACGGGGACTCGGTTGATGGCTACACCTTC.

The chain links TRBV18 to TRBJ1-1, with a possible D match to TRBD1 (5 bases). Trimming removed 4 bases at V and 1 base at J, with 10 bases between. The germline V gene encodes CDR1 KGHSH and CDR2 LQKENI. The CDR3 is 14 amino acids. The DNA of the CDR3 is TGTGCCAGCTCACTCGCGGGGGGGAACACTGAAGCTTTCTTT. Its translation: CASSLAGGNTEAFF.

This clone showed up just once. The V call is TRBV6-5, the J call TRBJ2-6, with 7 bases identical to TRBD2. There are 15 residues in the CDR3. V dropped 2 bases and J dropped 3; count of bases not matched to a gene: 1. CDR1 and CDR2 (germline): MNHEY, SVGAGI. CDR3 loop: CASSYTGGGANVLTF. For the CDR3, the DNA is TGTGCCAGCAGTTACACGGGGGGTGGGGCCAACGTCCTGACTTTC.

The chain employs TRBV5-5 and TRBJ2-7; TRBD1 might be the D (6 bases). Trimming left V 4 bases short and J 3 bases short, with 20 bases between. The germline gives CDR1 SGHKS, CDR2 YYEKEE (reference sequence). This CDR3 has 16 residues. The CDR3 loop reads CASSEDANRAIYEQYF. CDR3 DNA: TGTGCCAGCAGCGAGGACGCCAACAGGGCTATCTACGAGCAGTACTTC.

V is TRBV28 and J is TRBJ2-1; D uncertain. Looked up from germline, CDR1 is MDHEN and CDR2 is SYDVKM. The V end lost 2 bases, the J end lost 9 bases, and 11 bases lay between the germline ends. The CDR3 is made up of 13 amino acids. Written as DNA, the CDR3 is TGTGCCAGCAGTTTAGTGGGCTACTCTGAGCAGTTCTTC. It translates to CASSLVGYSEQFF.

This clone appeared a few times. V gene TRBV30 combines with J gene TRBJ2-7; D might be TRBD1 (6 bases). There are 15 residues in the CDR3. Trimming cost V 3 bases and J 4 bases, with 19 bases left between them. Germline CDR1 is GTSNPN and CDR2 is SVGIG (reference sequence). In DNA form, the CDR3 reads TGTGCCTGGAGCCCAGAAGGGGCAGGGGCTTACGAGCAGTACTTC. It yields the protein CAWSPEGAGAYEQYF.

This clone has just one count. This chain links TRBV7-6 with TRBJ2-7; 8 bases are shared with TRBD2. V trimming: 4 bases; J trimming: 3 bases; junction bases outside the gene matches: 8. CDR1 and CDR2 from the germline V gene are SGHVS and FNYEAQ. This CDR3 has 15 residues. Written as DNA, the CDR3 is TGTGCCAGCAGCTCTACTAGCGGTCAGCACTACGAGCAGTACTTC. Its protein is CASSSTSGQHYEQYF.

This clone was found a few times. This chain joins TRBV7-2 and TRBJ2-3; 7 nucleotides align to TRBD2. In germline, CDR1 is SGHTA, CDR2 FQGNSA. The V and J ends lost 5 bases and 2 bases, in that order; junction bases with no gene match: 7. The CDR3 runs to 15 residues. CDR3 nucleotide sequence: TGTGCCAGCAGCCCTCGAGGGAGGGCCACAGATACGCAGTATTTT. Encoded protein: CASSPRGRATDTQYF.

The chain links TRBV25-1 to TRBJ2-2, with 7 bases identical to TRBD1. The CDR3 has 17 residues. After removal of 3 bases from V and 6 bases from J, the junction contained 13 bases not matched to a gene. The germline V gene encodes CDR1 MGHDK and CDR2 SYGVNS. CDR3 amino acids: CASSEQTGSVHAGELFF. The CDR3 DNA reads TGTGCCAGCAGTGAGCAGACAGGGTCCGTCCATGCCGGGGAGCTGTTTTTT.

This chain joins TRBV4-3 and TRBJ2-7; possibly TRBD1 for D (6 bases). V dropped 2 bases and J dropped 3 bases, with 11 bases sitting between them. This CDR3 spans 14 amino acids. Per the germline V gene, CDR1 is LGHNA and CDR2 is YSLEER. The CDR3 here is CASSQPTTGYEQYF. In DNA form, the CDR3 reads TGCGCCAGCAGCCAACCGACGACAGGCTACGAGCAGTACTTC.

The chain recombines TRBV7-2 with TRBJ2-1; no clear D. Looked up from germline, CDR1 is SGHTA and CDR2 is FQGNSA. The V end was cut by 6 bases, the J end by 7 bases, with 10 bases between. The CDR3 contains 12 residues. CDR3 bases: TGTGCCAGCAGGAAGACTGTAAATGAGCAGTTCTTC. It encodes CASRKTVNEQFF.

The chain employs TRBV30 and TRBJ2-1; maybe TRBD2 (5 bases). V was trimmed by 0 bases and J by 3 bases, leaving 9 bases between them. From germline, CDR1 is GTSNPN and CDR2 SVGIG (reference sequence). The CDR3 is 14 residues long. The CDR3 region has the DNA TGTGCCTGGAGTGTGTCGGGGAACTACAATGAGCAGTTCTTC. This codes for CAWSVSGNYNEQFF.

The V and J genes are TRBV6-5 and TRBJ1-6; TRBD1 might be the D (6 bases). The V end lost 6 bases, the J end lost 9 bases, and 18 bases lay between the germline ends. The germline gives CDR1 MNHEY, CDR2 SVGAGI. The CDR3 contains 15 residues. The CDR3 region is CASRSGRGAGSPLHF. Here the CDR3 DNA reads TGTGCCAGCAGGAGCGGGCGGGGGGCCGGTTCACCCCTCCACTTT.

The chain employs TRBV7-6 and TRBJ1-4; D unresolved. Trimming shortened V by 1 base and J by 7 bases, and 7 bases separated the two germline ends. The CDR3 has 13 residues. Germline V gives CDR1 SGHVS, CDR2 FNYEAQ. CDR3 nucleotide sequence: TGTGCCAGCAGCTTAGTTCGGGGTGAAAAACTGTTTTTT. Translating it yields CASSLVRGEKLFF.

The CDR3 loop reads CASSPPNNEQFF. DNA for the CDR3: TGTGCCAGCAGCCCCCCCAACAATGAGCAGTTCTTC. J is TRBJ2-1 and V is TRBV11-3; D gene ambiguous. CDR3 size: 12 residues. Germline V gene sequence: CDR1 SGHNT, CDR2 YENEEA. Trimming shortened V by 5 bases and J by 5 bases, and 7 bases separated the two germline ends.

The chain is built from TRBV27 and TRBJ1-2; a weak D match, TRBD1 (6 bases). CDR1 MNHEY and CDR2 SMNVEV come from the germline V gene (reference sequence). CDR3 length: 16 amino acids. V was pared by 2 bases and J by 0 bases, with 13 bases between. This CDR3 reads CASSLLGTNSNYGYTF. CDR3 nucleotide sequence: TGTGCCAGCAGTTTACTGGGGACAAACTCTAACTATGGCTACACCTTC.

This chain uses TRBV6-1 with TRBJ1-5; D perhaps matches TRBD1 (6 bases). Germline assignment: CDR1 MNHNS and CDR2 SASEGT. The CDR3 runs 14 residues. The germline V and J ends were trimmed by 6 bases and 9 bases, with 18 bases remaining between them. In DNA, the CDR3 is TGTGCCAGCAGGCCCACAGGGCCGGGGAGGCCCCAGCATTTT. This codes for CASRPTGPGRPQHF.

The table lists this clone with a few counts. This chain links TRBV27 with TRBJ2-7, with D maybe TRBD1 (5 bases). The CDR3 is 15 amino acids. Germline CDR1 reads MNHEY; CDR2 reads SMNVEV (reference sequence). Trimming pared 3 bases from V and 1 base from J, leaving 13 bases between. CDR3 nucleotide sequence: TGTGCCAGCAGTTTTTTTGGGGCAGGGTCCTACGAGCAGTACTTC. It yields the protein CASSFFGAGSYEQYF.

The chain has TRBV11-2 and TRBJ2-3; the D gene is possibly TRBD2 (6 bases). V was clipped by 3 bases and J by 5 bases, with 15 bases between them. CDR1 SGHAT and CDR2 FQNNGV come from the germline V gene. This CDR3 contains 15 residues. The chain's CDR3 is CASSFRQRVGDTQYF. CDR3 DNA: TGTGCCAGCAGCTTTAGACAGCGGGTGGGAGATACGCAGTATTTT.

The chain employs TRBV29-1 and TRBJ2-5; the D gene is possibly TRBD2 (6 bases). The CDR3 loop spans 13 amino acids. V lost 8 bases and J lost 2, with 15 bases in between. Germline assignment: CDR1 SQVTM and CDR2 ANQGSEA. The DNA for the CDR3 is TGCAGCTCCGACGGGCGGGATCAAGAGACCCAGTACTTC. Its translation: CSSDGRDQETQYF.

V gene TRBV9 combines with J gene TRBJ1-3; D gene uncertain. Germline V gene data show CDR1 as SGDLS and CDR2 as YYNGEE. The CDR3 runs 14 residues. Trimming cost V 0 bases and J 1 base, with 5 bases left between them. CDR3 sequence (DNA): TGTGCCAGCAGCGTAGCCGGGTCTGGAAACACCATATATTTT. Protein: CASSVAGSGNTIYF.

J is TRBJ2-1 and V is TRBV28, with a possible D match to TRBD2 (6 bases). V lost 10 bases and J 3 bases, leaving 22 bases between the germline ends. The germline V gene encodes CDR1 MDHEN and CDR2 SYDVKM. The CDR3 length is 16 residues. CDR3 bases: TGTGCCACGACTAACTACGGCGGGAACCGCTACAATGAGCAGTTCTTC. Amino acids: CATTNYGGNRYNEQFF.